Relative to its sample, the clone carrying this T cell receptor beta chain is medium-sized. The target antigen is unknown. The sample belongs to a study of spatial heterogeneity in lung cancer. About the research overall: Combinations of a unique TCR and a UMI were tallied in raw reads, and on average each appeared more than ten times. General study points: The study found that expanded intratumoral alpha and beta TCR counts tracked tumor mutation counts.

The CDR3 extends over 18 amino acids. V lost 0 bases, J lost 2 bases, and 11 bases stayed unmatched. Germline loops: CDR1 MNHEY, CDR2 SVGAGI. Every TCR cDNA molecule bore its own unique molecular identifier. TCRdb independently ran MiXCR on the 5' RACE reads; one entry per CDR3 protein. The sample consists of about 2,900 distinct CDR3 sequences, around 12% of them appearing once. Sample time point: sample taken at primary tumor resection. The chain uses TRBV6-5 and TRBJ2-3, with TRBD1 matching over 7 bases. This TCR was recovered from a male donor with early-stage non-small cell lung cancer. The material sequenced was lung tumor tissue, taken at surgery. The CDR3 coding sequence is TGTGCCAGCAGTTACTCCCCTGACAGGGAATATTACACAGATACGCAGTATTTT. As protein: CASSYSPDREYYTDTQYF.